The 23 T cell receptor beta chains below were found in one sample sequenced in a study of cytomegalovirus exposure and HLA in healthy donors. The study ran its PCR with 60 Vbeta and 13 Jbeta primers. TCRdb keeps only in-frame clones here, not all; method: immunoSEQ multiplex PCR. The table shows around 150,000 clones, with around 75% occurring only once. Sequencing was done on a sample of PBMCs. These TCRs come from a male donor in good health and CMV-seronegative.

This chain links TRBV4-1 with TRBJ1-2; a weak D match, TRBD1 (5 bases). CDR3 length: 18 amino acids. CDR1 MGHRA and CDR2 YSYEKL come from the germline V gene. V was shortened by 4 bases and J by 3 bases, with 24 bases between the two germline ends. CDR3 sequence: CASSPQADIGQLDYGYTF. As DNA, the CDR3 is TGCGCCAGCAGCCCCCAAGCCGACATCGGACAACTGGACTATGGCTACACCTTC.

The gene calls are TRBV6-5 and TRBJ2-2; D perhaps matches TRBD1 (6 bases). Trimming stripped 4 bases from V and 6 bases from J, with 9 bases between. The CDR3 totals 13 residues. Germline values: CDR1 MNHEY, CDR2 SVGAGI. CDR3 DNA sequence: TGTGCCAGCAGTTTACAGGGTGCCGGGGAGCTGTTTTTT. Protein sequence: CASSLQGAGELFF.

The CDR3 DNA follows: TGCGCCAGCAGCCCGGGGGACAGTAACTATGGCTACACCTTC. Amino acids: CASSPGDSNYGYTF. The J gene is TRBJ1-2, the V gene TRBV5-1; 7 bases are a match to TRBD1. V lost 4 bases, J lost 1 base, and 4 bases stayed unmatched. The CDR3 loop spans 14 amino acids. Germline-derived CDR1 and CDR2 are SGHRS and YFSETQ.

The rearrangement uses TRBV5-1 and TRBJ2-7; 7 bases map to TRBD1. Germline loops: CDR1 SGHRS, CDR2 YFSETQ. After removal of 4 bases from V and 5 bases from J, the junction contained 9 bases not matched to a gene. The CDR3 runs 14 residues. The CDR3 DNA reads as TGCGCCAGCAGCGGGGGACAGCCCCAAAACGAGCAGTACTTC. It translates to CASSGGQPQNEQYF.

The chain joins TRBV5-1 to TRBJ1-2; 7 bases align to TRBD1. Germline CDR1 and CDR2: SGHRS and YFSETQ. The V segment lost 2 bases and the J segment 6 bases; nucleotides outside the gene matches: 4. This CDR3 contains 13 residues. This chain's CDR3 is CASSFGRGNGYTF. The CDR3 DNA is TGCGCCAGCAGCTTTGGCAGGGGGAATGGCTACACCTTC.

The chain has TRBV5-4 and TRBJ2-7; 9 nucleotides match TRBD1. The CDR3 has 15 amino acids. Germline V gene lookup returns CDR1 SGHNT and CDR2 YYREEE (reference sequence). The J segment lost 1 base and the V segment lost 0 bases, leaving 2 bases of the junction unmatched. The CDR3 region is CASSLGTGASYEQYF. The DNA for the CDR3 is TGTGCCAGCAGCTTGGGGACAGGGGCGTCCTACGAGCAGTACTTC.

V gene TRBV6-5 combines with J gene TRBJ2-2; D ambiguous. V lost 2 bases, J lost 5 bases, and 3 bases lay in between. Germline values: CDR1 MNHEY, CDR2 SVGAGI. CDR3 length equals 12 residues. For the CDR3, the DNA is TGTGCCAGCAGTTACGAGACCGGGGAGCTGTTTTTT. This encodes CASSYETGELFF.

This clone is a singleton in its sample. V gene TRBV19 combines with J gene TRBJ2-3, with D possibly matching TRBD2 (5 bases). The CDR3 runs 13 residues. V lost 4 bases and J lost 1, with 6 bases in between. Looked up from germline, CDR1 is LNHDA and CDR2 is SQIVND (reference sequence). The CDR3 loop reads CASSKRGTDTQYF. The CDR3 DNA reads as TGTGCCAGTAGTAAGAGGGGCACAGATACGCAGTATTTT. Full variable domain (outside the CDR3, taken from reference TRBV19 and TRBJ2-3): DGGITQSPKYLFRKEGQNVTLSCEQNLNHDAMYWYRQDPGQGLRLIYYSQIVNDFQKGDIAEGYSVSREKKESFPLTVTSAQKNPTAFYLCASSKRGTDTQYFGPGTRLTVL.

The J gene is TRBJ2-7, the V gene TRBV11-2, with a weak D call TRBD1 (6 bases). Germline V lookup: CDR1 SGHAT, CDR2 FQNNGV. V was shortened by 4 bases and J by 0 bases, with 13 bases between the two germline ends. This CDR3 is 15 amino acids long. The CDR3 is CASSSLSTGSYEQYF. The CDR3 DNA reads TGTGCCAGCAGCTCCCTATCGACAGGCTCCTACGAGCAGTACTTC.

This clone has only a few counts. The rearrangement links TRBV19 to TRBJ1-1; 7 positions match TRBD1. The CDR3 is 16 residues long. Germline loops: CDR1 LNHDA, CDR2 SQIVND (reference sequence). V lost 5 bases, J lost 6 bases, and 15 bases stayed unmatched. The CDR3 loop reads CASSSRQGFRRAEAFF. The CDR3 DNA is TGTGCCAGTAGTTCTAGACAGGGCTTCCGGAGAGCTGAAGCTTTCTTT.

The rearrangement uses TRBV5-1 and TRBJ2-1; the match to TRBD2 covers 8 bases. The germline V gene encodes CDR1 SGHRS and CDR2 YFSETQ. There are 14 residues in the CDR3. The V gene end was trimmed by 5 bases and the J gene end by 6 bases; junction bases not matched to a gene: 7. The DNA for the CDR3 is TGCGCCAGCAGGGGACTAGGACCCCTCAATGAGCAGTTCTTC. It encodes CASRGLGPLNEQFF.

The chain recombines TRBV9 with TRBJ1-6; 8 nucleotides align to TRBD1. The length of the CDR3 is 14 residues. V trimming: 3 bases; J trimming: 6 bases; junction bases outside the gene matches: 2. Germline V gene data show CDR1 as SGDLS and CDR2 as YYNGEE. CDR3 DNA: TGTGCCAGCAGCGCGACAGGGGTTAATTCACCCCTCCACTTT. It codes for CASSATGVNSPLHF.

The V and J genes are TRBV28 and TRBJ1-3; TRBD1 aligns across 7 bases. V was clipped by 6 bases and J by 0 bases; unmatched bases: 2. The germline gives CDR1 MDHEN, CDR2 SYDVKM. The CDR3 is 14 residues long. The CDR3 sequence is CASRGTDSGNTIYF. CDR3 bases: TGTGCCAGCAGAGGGACAGACTCTGGAAACACCATATATTTT.

This chain connects TRBV9 to TRBJ2-2, with D perhaps matching TRBD1 (6 bases). Trimming shortened V by 4 bases and J by 6 bases, and 13 bases separated the two germline ends. CDR3 length: 14 amino acids. Germline V gene lookup returns CDR1 SGDLS and CDR2 YYNGEE. The CDR3 reads CASSPTGSPGELFF. CDR3 nucleotides: TGTGCCAGCAGCCCTACAGGGTCCCCCGGGGAGCTGTTTTTT.

A single count supports this clone. The chain recombines TRBV4-2 with TRBJ2-7; 12 bases agree with TRBD2. CDR1 and CDR2 from the germline V gene are LGHNA and YNFKEQ. The CDR3 contains 16 residues. The V and J ends lost 4 bases and 8 bases, in that order; junction bases with no gene match: 12. CDR3 amino acids: CASSPSTSGSGYKQYF. CDR3 in DNA: TGTGCCAGCAGCCCCTCGACTAGCGGGAGCGGATACAAGCAGTACTTC.

This clone was seen more than once but under ten times. The V gene is TRBV12-5, the J gene TRBJ2-3; 10 bases agree with TRBD2. CDR1 is LGHNT and CDR2 is FRNRAP in the germline V gene. The CDR3 totals 19 residues. J was trimmed by 0 bases and V by 1 base; bases with no gene match: 10. CDR3 protein: CASGLEPKLAGKSTDTQYF. The CDR3 DNA reads as TGTGCTAGTGGTTTGGAACCAAAACTAGCGGGAAAGAGCACAGATACGCAGTATTTT.

V and J are TRBV6-8 and TRBJ1-5; perhaps TRBD1 as D (6 bases). CDR3 length: 15 residues. Germline assignment: CDR1 MNHGY and CDR2 SAAAGT. Trimming left V 6 bases short and J 4 bases short, with 16 bases between. The CDR3 protein is CASRRPPGANQPQHF. CDR3 sequence (DNA): TGTGCCAGCAGAAGACCCCCAGGGGCGAATCAGCCCCAGCATTTT.

The chain links TRBV29-1 to TRBJ2-7; D perhaps matches TRBD1 (5 bases). Germline CDR1 reads SQVTM; CDR2 reads ANQGSEA. V lost 4 bases to trimming and J lost 4 bases, with 11 bases between them. The CDR3 consists of 12 residues. The DNA of the CDR3 is TGCAGCGTTGTAGGCCAGGGATACGAGCAGTACTTC. Translated, it gives CSVVGQGYEQYF.

The V gene is TRBV9, the J gene TRBJ2-1, with D possibly being TRBD2 (5 bases). V dropped 0 bases and J dropped 7 bases, with 14 bases sitting between them. The CDR3 extends over 15 amino acids. Germline-derived CDR1 and CDR2 are SGDLS and YYNGEE. The CDR3 DNA follows: TGTGCCAGCAGCGTAGTGAGCGCGGGTGCGAATGAGCAGTTCTTC. Translating gives CASSVVSAGANEQFF. The variable domain in full, completed from reference TRBV9 and TRBJ2-1, reads DSGVTQTPKHLITATGQRVTLRCSPRSGDLSVYWYQQSLDQGLQFLIQYYNGEERAKGNILERFSAQQFPDLHSELNLSSLELGDSALYFCASSVVSAGANEQFFGPGTRLTVL.

The V gene is TRBV18, the J gene TRBJ2-1; TRBD2 matches 7 bases. Germline CDR1 reads KGHSH; CDR2 reads LQKENI. With 6 bases clipped from V and 0 bases from J, the junction kept 11 bases outside the gene matches. The CDR3 covers 17 residues. The CDR3 sequence: CASSSVGGRFSYNEQFF. In DNA form, the CDR3 reads TGTGCCAGCTCCTCGGTTGGCGGGAGATTCTCCTACAATGAGCAGTTCTTC.

The chain links TRBV29-1 to TRBJ2-1; D is ambiguous. V dropped 6 bases and J dropped 0 bases, with 9 bases sitting between them. This CDR3 spans 13 amino acids. Germline V gene data show CDR1 as SQVTM and CDR2 as ANQGSEA. DNA of the CDR3: TGCAGCGTCCCGGTTCCCTCCTACAATGAGCAGTTCTTC. Its protein product is CSVPVPSYNEQFF.

The chain couples TRBV7-9 to TRBJ1-4, with 7 positions matching TRBD1. Germline CDR1 and CDR2: SEHNR and FQNEAQ (reference sequence). With 5 bases clipped from V and 7 bases from J, the junction kept 7 bases outside the gene matches. CDR3 size: 14 residues. The CDR3 is CASSTRGLGEKLFF. CDR3 in DNA: TGTGCCAGCAGCACAAGGGGGCTTGGTGAAAAACTGTTTTTT.

This clone was seen more than once but under ten times. The J gene is TRBJ1-1, the V gene TRBV6-5; D is perhaps TRBD1 (5 bases). V lost 5 bases and J lost 3, with 10 bases in between. The germline V gene has CDR1 MNHEY and CDR2 SVGAGI. There are 13 residues in the CDR3. The CDR3 reads CASSRDRYTEAFF. The CDR3 DNA reads as TGTGCCAGCAGTCGCGACAGATACACTGAAGCTTTCTTT.